These 30 T cell receptor delta chains came from one sample sequenced in a study of human gamma delta and Vdelta1 T cells. The antigens these receptors bind are not known. TCRdb processed the PCR reads again with the CATT caller. The sample lists some 13,000 delta-chain clones, approximately 51% occurring once. What was sequenced was Vdelta1 gamma-delta T cells from blood grown in culture (DOT cells). The receptor set was obtained from a human donor in good health.

The chain links TRDV1 to TRDJ1; 9 bases line up with TRDD3. The CDR3 totals 20 residues. With V trimmed by 4 bases and J by 2 bases, 20 bases remained unmatched. From germline, CDR1 is TSWWSYY and CDR2 QGS. As DNA, the CDR3 is TGTGCTCTTGGGGTACATAAATCCCCCTACTGGGGATACGGGACCGATAAACTCATCTTT. Translation: CALGVHKSPYWGYGTDKLIF.

This sequence joins TRDV1 and TRDJ1; D may be TRDD2 (7 bases). The V gene lost 2 bases and the J gene lost 1 base, with 38 bases spanning the gap. Germline loops: CDR1 TSWWSYY, CDR2 QGS. The CDR3 runs 24 residues. The CDR3 region is CALGEINRPSSGLGSRGTTDKLIF. The CDR3 DNA sequence: TGTGCTCTTGGGGAAATCAACAGGCCTTCCTCGGGGCTGGGGTCTCGCGGAACCACCGATAAACTCATCTTT.

This rearrangement joins TRDV1 to TRDJ1, with a tentative D call TRDD3 (6 bases). This CDR3 is 21 amino acids long. Germline V gene sequence: CDR1 TSWWSYY, CDR2 QGS. Trimming took off 1 base at V and 0 bases at J, with 27 bases between the two ends. The DNA of the CDR3 is TGTGCTCTTGGGGAACGAAACCCCAGGGACCGGCGGCACTGGGACACCGATAAACTCATCTTT. Its translation: CALGERNPRDRRHWDTDKLIF.

This sequence joins TRDV1 and TRDJ1, with D perhaps TRDD2 or TRDD3 (9 bases each). The germline CDR1 and CDR2 sequences are TSWWSYY and QGS. Deletions cut 2 bases from V and 0 bases from J, with 37 bases between. The CDR3 sequence is 24 residues long. The DNA for the CDR3 is TGTGCTCTTGGGGAAGGATCAGGAACCTTCCTACGGGCTGGGGGATTAAGGTACACCGATAAACTCATCTTT. Protein sequence: CALGEGSGTFLRAGGLRYTDKLIF.

This clone came up a few times. This chain connects TRDV1 to TRDJ1, with TRDD3 identical over 8 bases. Trimming cost V 9 bases and J 0 bases; bases outside gene matches: 24. Germline CDR1 and CDR2: TSWWSYY and QGS. The CDR3 spans 20 residues. CDR3 in amino acids: CALLFRLDIGDTLNTDKLIF. CDR3 DNA sequence: TGTGCTCTCCTATTTCGCCTCGACATAGGGGATACTCTCAACACCGATAAACTCATCTTT.

This chain links TRDV1 with TRDJ3; 9 nucleotides align to TRDD3. The CDR3 covers 21 residues. Trimming removed 1 base from V and 0 bases from J; junction bases left unmatched: 10. Germline CDR1 is TSWWSYY and CDR2 is QGS. Here the CDR3 DNA reads TGTGCTCTTGGGGAACGGACCTTACTGGGGGACTACTCCTGGGACACCCGACAGATGTTTTTC. Encoded protein: CALGERTLLGDYSWDTRQMFF.

This clone is labeled as medium-sized. Other DNA sequences within the sample encode an identical CDR3. V and J are TRDV1 and TRDJ1; the match to TRDD3 covers 10 bases. V was clipped by 4 bases and J by 0 bases; unmatched bases: 35. The germline V gene has CDR1 TSWWSYY and CDR2 QGS. The CDR3 runs 26 residues. The CDR3 is CALGVDRFPRGLGDTQYLQYTDKLIF. The DNA for the CDR3 is TGTGCTCTTGGGGTCGACCGCTTCCCCCGTGGGTTGGGGGATACTCAGTATCTTCAGTACACCGATAAACTCATCTTT.

The chain joins TRDV1 to TRDJ3, with D perhaps TRDD2 or TRDD3 (5 bases each). This CDR3 has 19 amino acids. Germline V gene lookup returns CDR1 TSWWSYY and CDR2 QGS. Trimming took 4 bases from V and 5 from J, leaving 21 bases between them. The CDR3 here is CALGVHVGGSSRDTRQMFF. In DNA form, the CDR3 reads TGTGCTCTTGGGGTCCATGTAGGGGGTTCTTCCAGGGACACCCGACAGATGTTTTTC.

This clone was found a few times. V gene TRDV1 combines with J gene TRDJ1; 10 nucleotides line up with TRDD3. The CDR3 loop spans 18 amino acids. Germline CDR1 TSWWSYY, CDR2 QGS. V shed 5 bases and J 3 bases; nucleotides not matched to a gene: 15. In nucleotides, the CDR3 is TGTGCTCTTGGGCCAACCCTACGGGGGATACGCCAATCCGATAAACTCATCTTT. Protein: CALGPTLRGIRQSDKLIF.

This clone was recorded a few times. The chain couples TRDV1 to TRDJ1, with 10 bases fitting TRDD3. The CDR3 has 16 amino acids. Germline V gene data show CDR1 as TSWWSYY and CDR2 as QGS. The trim removed 4 bases at V and 3 bases at J, leaving 8 bases unmatched. The CDR3, as DNA: TGTGCTCTTGGGGTGGCACAGGGGGGATACGCCGATAAACTCATCTTT. Translation gives CALGVAQGGYADKLIF.

This clone was seen a handful of times. The rearrangement links TRDV1 to TRDJ1; 13 nucleotides match TRDD3. This CDR3 has 28 amino acids. CDR1 is TSWWSYY and CDR2 is QGS in the germline V gene. V lost 1 base to trimming and J lost 0 bases; unmatched junction nucleotides: 35. The CDR3 protein is CALGERMTHERGLDTGGYGQIHTDKLIF. Here the CDR3 DNA reads TGTGCTCTTGGGGAACGCATGACGCACGAACGCGGCCTGGACACTGGGGGATACGGACAGATTCACACCGATAAACTCATCTTT.

This sequence joins TRDV1 and TRDJ1; 11 positions match TRDD3. V lost 5 bases to trimming and J lost 5 bases; unmatched junction nucleotides: 13. There are 17 residues in the CDR3. The germline V gene encodes CDR1 TSWWSYY and CDR2 QGS. The CDR3 spells CALGSSMGDTLFDKLIF. In DNA, the CDR3 is TGTGCTCTTGGGTCATCAATGGGGGATACGCTCTTTGATAAACTCATCTTT.

As for this clone: Mismatch with germline at one junction end may stem from a read error. This sequence joins TRDV1 and TRDJ1, with 10 nucleotides matching TRDD3. Looked up from germline, CDR1 is TSWWSYY and CDR2 is QGS. CDR3 length: 15 amino acids. This CDR3 is CALGGGIRYTDKLIF. The CDR3 DNA sequence: TGTGCTCTGGGGGGGGGGATACGGTACACCGATAAACTCATCTTT.

In its sample, this clone was seen once. The rearrangement joins TRDV1 to TRDJ1; 12 bases fit TRDD3. The CDR3 loop spans 19 amino acids. Trimming at V came to 0 bases and at J to 4 bases, leaving 12 bases not matched to a gene. Germline CDR1 and CDR2: TSWWSYY and QGS. The CDR3 protein is CALGELQLRTGGYLDKLIF. The CDR3 region has the DNA TGTGCTCTTGGGGAACTCCAGCTGAGGACTGGGGGATACCTCGATAAACTCATCTTT.

A single count supports this clone. The gene calls are TRDV1 and TRDJ1, with D possibly matching TRDD3 (5 bases). This CDR3 region has 20 residues. The germline V and J ends were trimmed by 2 bases and 0 bases, with 25 bases remaining between them. CDR1 is TSWWSYY, CDR2 QGS, per germline. The CDR3 sequence: CALGERLSSLGGTNTDKLIF. DNA for the CDR3: TGTGCTCTTGGGGAAAGGTTATCCTCGCTGGGAGGGACAAACACCGATAAACTCATCTTT.

The chain combines TRDV1 with TRDJ1; the match to TRDD3 covers 7 bases. V trimming: 0 bases; J trimming: 1 base; junction bases outside the gene matches: 11. Germline V gives CDR1 TSWWSYY, CDR2 QGS. This CDR3 comprises 18 residues. CDR3 residues: CALGELLAHRGITDKLIF. The DNA of the CDR3 is TGTGCTCTTGGGGAACTACTGGCCCATAGGGGGATCACCGATAAACTCATCTTT.

V usage is TRDV1 and J usage is TRDJ1; D remains unclear. The CDR3 extends over 19 amino acids. Looked up from germline, CDR1 is TSWWSYY and CDR2 is QGS. The V and J ends lost 1 base and 0 bases respectively, with 21 bases between them. The CDR3 spells CALGEPSAPQDGYTDKLIF. As DNA, the CDR3 is TGTGCTCTTGGGGAACCTTCGGCCCCCCAGGATGGGTACACCGATAAACTCATCTTT.

This clone was observed a handful of times. The rearrangement links TRDV1 to TRDJ1; TRDD3 is a possible D gene (6 bases). The CDR3 runs 18 residues. Germline V gene lookup returns CDR1 TSWWSYY and CDR2 QGS. V shed 0 bases and J shed 9 bases, with 26 bases lying between them. The CDR3 DNA reads TGTGCTCTTGGGGAACTAGGAGTAGGATCCAGGGGGGACCCAGAACTCATCTTT. It yields the protein CALGELGVGSRGDPELIF.

The table lists this clone with a few counts. The V call is TRDV1, the J call TRDJ1; a weak D match, TRDD2 (6 bases). V was cut by 3 bases and J by 1 base, with 27 bases left in between. This CDR3 contains 20 residues. The V gene's germline CDR1 is TSWWSYY and CDR2 QGS. The CDR3 sequence: CALGEVISLPSKGFTDKLIF. The CDR3 DNA follows: TGTGCTCTTGGGGAGGTTATCAGCCTCCCTTCCAAGGGGTTCACCGATAAACTCATCTTT.

Concerning this clone itself: A much larger clone lies one base from this, so it may be a read error. This CDR3 is also generated by other DNA sequences in the sample. The chain combines TRDV1 with TRDJ1; D could derive from TRDD2 or TRDD3 (5 bases each). The ends were cut back, 6 bases at V and 2 bases at J, with 31 bases in the middle. The germline V gene encodes CDR1 TSWWSYY and CDR2 QGS. The CDR3 runs 20 residues. CDR3: CALGAYPAGTVLVWTDKLIF. CDR3 nucleotide sequence: TGTGCTCTTGGAGCCTACCCAGCGGGGACGGTTTTGGTTTGGACCGATAAACTCATCTTT.

The chain links TRDV1 to TRDJ1; TRDD3 aligns across 9 bases. CDR1 is TSWWSYY, CDR2 QGS, per germline. With 1 base clipped from V and 0 bases from J, the junction kept 15 bases outside the gene matches. The length of the CDR3 is 20 residues. CDR3 region: CALGEPEGTGGLAYTDKLIF. CDR3 in DNA: TGTGCTCTTGGGGAACCGGAGGGTACTGGGGGACTGGCGTACACCGATAAACTCATCTTT.

This clone was picked up a small number of times. The chain has TRDV1 and TRDJ1; 13 bases fit TRDD3. The CDR3 extends over 24 amino acids. Germline V CDR1 and CDR2: TSWWSYY, QGS. The ends lost 1 base at V and 0 bases at J; junction bases unmatched: 23. The CDR3 DNA is TGTGCTCTTGGGGAACCCCTTCGACACCTACTAGAACTGGGGGATACGCCTCACACCGATAAACTCATCTTT. Encoded protein: CALGEPLRHLLELGDTPHTDKLIF.

The V call is TRDV1, the J call TRDJ1, with 9 bases matching TRDD3. V trimming: 1 base; J trimming: 0 bases; junction bases outside the gene matches: 12. The CDR3 consists of 19 residues. Per germline, CDR1 TSWWSYY and CDR2 QGS. The DNA for the CDR3 is TGTGCTCTTGGGGAACGGGTACTGGGGGACCACCCGTACACCGATAAACTCATCTTT. Protein product: CALGERVLGDHPYTDKLIF.

V is TRDV1 and J is TRDJ1, with 8 bases lining up with TRDD3. The V and J ends lost 0 bases and 0 bases, in that order; junction bases with no gene match: 27. The length of the CDR3 is 24 residues. The germline gives CDR1 TSWWSYY, CDR2 QGS. The CDR3 DNA follows: TGTGCTCTTGGGGAACTGACCCCTCTTCACCCCAGTACTGGGGGCCATCGGTACACCGATAAACTCATCTTT. The encoded protein is CALGELTPLHPSTGGHRYTDKLIF.

The chain carries TRDV1 and TRDJ1; tentative D call: TRDD2 (7 bases). Trimming took off 4 bases at V and 1 base at J, with 28 bases between the two ends. The CDR3 has 20 amino acids. Germline V gene data show CDR1 as TSWWSYY and CDR2 as QGS. The CDR3 here is CALGGLPSSVEWGVTDKLIF. The CDR3 DNA sequence: TGTGCTCTTGGGGGCCTCCCTTCCTCCGTCGAGTGGGGGGTCACCGATAAACTCATCTTT.

The V and J genes are TRDV1 and TRDJ1, with D possibly matching TRDD1 (5 bases). The germline V gene has CDR1 TSWWSYY and CDR2 QGS. V was clipped by 0 bases and J by 2 bases, with 22 bases between them. This CDR3 has 19 residues. In DNA form, the CDR3 reads TGTGCTCTTGGGGAACTAGGAATAGGGCCCACTACCGGGACCGATAAACTCATCTTT. Its protein product is CALGELGIGPTTGTDKLIF.

This clone was seen a few times. The rearrangement uses TRDV1 and TRDJ1; TRDD3 matches 13 bases. The germline V gene encodes CDR1 TSWWSYY and CDR2 QGS. The length of the CDR3 is 18 residues. V was clipped by 0 bases and J by 3 bases; unmatched bases: 7. The CDR3, as DNA: TGTGCTCTTGGGGAACTAGAAACTGGGGGATACGGGCCCGATAAACTCATCTTT. It codes for CALGELETGGYGPDKLIF.

V gene TRDV1 combines with J gene TRDJ1, with D maybe TRDD3 (6 bases). Per the germline V gene, CDR1 is TSWWSYY and CDR2 is QGS. The CDR3 totals 19 residues. Trimming removed 3 bases at V and 0 bases at J, with 23 bases between. DNA for the CDR3: TGTGCTCTTGGGGACCGGCCCCCGGGGGAGACTTATTACACCGATAAACTCATCTTT. This codes for CALGDRPPGETYYTDKLIF.

This chain uses TRDV1 with TRDJ1; D may be TRDD2 (7 bases). This CDR3 spans 20 amino acids. Germline CDR1 and CDR2: TSWWSYY and QGS. V lost 9 bases to trimming and J lost 2 bases, with 34 bases between them. The CDR3 sequence is CALHRLPPWGRPTPTDKLIF. CDR3 in DNA: TGTGCTCTCCATCGCCTTCCTCCCTGGGGTCGACCGACACCGACCGATAAACTCATCTTT.

The chain has TRDV1 and TRDJ1, with 9 bases matching TRDD3. The CDR3 consists of 23 residues. After removal of 0 bases from V and 0 bases from J, the junction contained 23 bases not matched to a gene. Germline CDR1 reads TSWWSYY; CDR2 reads QGS. For the CDR3, the DNA is TGTGCTCTTGGGGAACTCGGGTCCTACGGTACTGGGGGAGCCCATACAGACACCGATAAACTCATCTTT. Its translation is CALGELGSYGTGGAHTDTDKLIF.